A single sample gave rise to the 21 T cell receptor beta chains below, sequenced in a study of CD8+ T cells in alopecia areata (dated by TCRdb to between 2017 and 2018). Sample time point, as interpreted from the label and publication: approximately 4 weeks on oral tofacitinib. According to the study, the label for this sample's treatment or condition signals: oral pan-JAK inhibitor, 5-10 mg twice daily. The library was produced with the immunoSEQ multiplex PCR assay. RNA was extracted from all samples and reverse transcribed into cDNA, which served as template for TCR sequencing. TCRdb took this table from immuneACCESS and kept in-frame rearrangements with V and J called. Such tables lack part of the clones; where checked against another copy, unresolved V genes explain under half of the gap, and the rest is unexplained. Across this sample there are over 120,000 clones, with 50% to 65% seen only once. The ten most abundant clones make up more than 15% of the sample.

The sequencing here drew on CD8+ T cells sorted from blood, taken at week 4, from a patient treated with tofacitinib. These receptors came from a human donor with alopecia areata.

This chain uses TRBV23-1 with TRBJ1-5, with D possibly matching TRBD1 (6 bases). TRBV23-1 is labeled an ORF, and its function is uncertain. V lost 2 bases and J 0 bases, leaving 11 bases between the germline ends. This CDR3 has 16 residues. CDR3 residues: CASSQTADSSNQPQHF. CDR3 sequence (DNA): TGCGCCAGCAGTCAAACCGCGGACAGTAGCAATCAGCCCCAGCATTTT.

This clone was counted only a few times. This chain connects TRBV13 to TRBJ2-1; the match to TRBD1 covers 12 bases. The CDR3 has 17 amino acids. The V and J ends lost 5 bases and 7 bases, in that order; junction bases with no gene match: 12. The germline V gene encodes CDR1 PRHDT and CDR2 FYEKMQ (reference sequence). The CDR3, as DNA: TGTGCCAGCAGCAACCGGGACAGGGGGCCCAGGGGAAATGAGCAGTTCTTC. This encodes CASSNRDRGPRGNEQFF.

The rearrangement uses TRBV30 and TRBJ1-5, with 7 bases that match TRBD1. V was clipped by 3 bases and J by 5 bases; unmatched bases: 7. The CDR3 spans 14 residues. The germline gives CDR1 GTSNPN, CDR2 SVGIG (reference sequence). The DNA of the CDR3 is TGTGCCTGGAGCCTAGGACAGGCCTATCAGCCCCAGCATTTT. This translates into CAWSLGQAYQPQHF.

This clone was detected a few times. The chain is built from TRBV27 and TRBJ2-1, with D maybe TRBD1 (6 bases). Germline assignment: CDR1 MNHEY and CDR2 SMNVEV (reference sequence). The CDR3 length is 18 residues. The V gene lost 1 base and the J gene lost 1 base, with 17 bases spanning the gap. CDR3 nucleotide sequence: TGTGCCAGCAGTTTATTAAACCGCAGGGGTTCATCCTACAATGAGCAGTTCTTC. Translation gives CASSLLNRRGSSYNEQFF.

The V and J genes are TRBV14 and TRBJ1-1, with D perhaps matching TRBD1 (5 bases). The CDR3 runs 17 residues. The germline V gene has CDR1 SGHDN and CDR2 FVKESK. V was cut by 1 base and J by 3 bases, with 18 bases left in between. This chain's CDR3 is CASSQVPQQRTYTEAFF. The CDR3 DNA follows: TGTGCCAGCAGCCAAGTTCCCCAGCAAAGGACATACACTGAAGCTTTCTTT.

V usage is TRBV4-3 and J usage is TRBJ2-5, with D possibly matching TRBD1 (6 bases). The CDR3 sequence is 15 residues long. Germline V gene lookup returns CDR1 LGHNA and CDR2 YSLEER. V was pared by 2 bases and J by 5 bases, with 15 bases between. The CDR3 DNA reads TGCGCCAGCAGCCAATTGACAGGTGGCGGGGAGACCCAGTACTTC. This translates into CASSQLTGGGETQYF.

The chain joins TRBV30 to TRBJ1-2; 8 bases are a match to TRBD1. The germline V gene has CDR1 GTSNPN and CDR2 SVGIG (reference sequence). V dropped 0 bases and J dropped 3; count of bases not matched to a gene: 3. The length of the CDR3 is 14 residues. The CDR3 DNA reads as TGTGCCTGGAGTGTATGGACAGGGTACTATGGCTACACCTTC. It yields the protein CAWSVWTGYYGYTF.

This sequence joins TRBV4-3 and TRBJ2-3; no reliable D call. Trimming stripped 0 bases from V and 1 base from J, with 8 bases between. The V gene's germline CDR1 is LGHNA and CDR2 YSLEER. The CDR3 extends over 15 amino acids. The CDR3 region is CASSQDGLGTDTQYF. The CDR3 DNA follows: TGCGCCAGCAGCCAAGATGGGTTGGGCACAGATACGCAGTATTTT.

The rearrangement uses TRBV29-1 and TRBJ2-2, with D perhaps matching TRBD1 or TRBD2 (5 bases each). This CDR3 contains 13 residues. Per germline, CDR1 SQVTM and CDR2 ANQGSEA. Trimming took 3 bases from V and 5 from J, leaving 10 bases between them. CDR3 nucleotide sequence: TGCAGCGTTGATCTGGGACGTACCGGGGAGCTGTTTTTT. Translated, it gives CSVDLGRTGELFF.

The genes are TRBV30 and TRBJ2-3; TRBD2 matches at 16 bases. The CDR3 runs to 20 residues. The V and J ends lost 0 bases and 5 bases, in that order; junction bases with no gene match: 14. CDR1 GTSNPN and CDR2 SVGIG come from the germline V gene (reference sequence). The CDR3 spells CAWSVTVLGTSGGAEDTQYF. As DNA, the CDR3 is TGTGCCTGGAGTGTTACGGTTTTAGGGACTAGCGGGGGGGCCGAAGATACGCAGTATTTT.

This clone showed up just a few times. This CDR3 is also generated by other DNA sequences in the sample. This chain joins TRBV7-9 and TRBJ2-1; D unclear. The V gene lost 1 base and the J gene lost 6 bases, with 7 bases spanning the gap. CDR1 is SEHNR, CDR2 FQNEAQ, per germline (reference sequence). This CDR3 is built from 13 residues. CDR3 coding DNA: TGTGCCAGCAGCTTAGGATCAGGCAATGAGCAGTTCTTC. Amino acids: CASSLGSGNEQFF.

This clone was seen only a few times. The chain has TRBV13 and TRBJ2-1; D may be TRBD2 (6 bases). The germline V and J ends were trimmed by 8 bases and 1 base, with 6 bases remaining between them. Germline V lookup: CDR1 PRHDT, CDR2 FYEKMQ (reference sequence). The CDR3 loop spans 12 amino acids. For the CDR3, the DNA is TGTGCCAGCGGGACTTCCTACAATGAGCAGTTCTTC. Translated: CASGTSYNEQFF.

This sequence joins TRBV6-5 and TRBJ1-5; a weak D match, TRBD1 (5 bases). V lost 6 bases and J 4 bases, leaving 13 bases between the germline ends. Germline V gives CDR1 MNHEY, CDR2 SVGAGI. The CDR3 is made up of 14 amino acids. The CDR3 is CASRTGGGNQPQHF. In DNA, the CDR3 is TGTGCCAGCAGGACGGGGGGAGGGAATCAGCCCCAGCATTTT.

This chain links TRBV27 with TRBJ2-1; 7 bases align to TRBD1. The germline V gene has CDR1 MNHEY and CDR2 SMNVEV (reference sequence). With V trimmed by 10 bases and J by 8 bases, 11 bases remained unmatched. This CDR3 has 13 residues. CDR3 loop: CATTTGLFHEQFF. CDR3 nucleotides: TGTGCCACTACGACAGGGTTATTTCATGAGCAGTTCTTC.

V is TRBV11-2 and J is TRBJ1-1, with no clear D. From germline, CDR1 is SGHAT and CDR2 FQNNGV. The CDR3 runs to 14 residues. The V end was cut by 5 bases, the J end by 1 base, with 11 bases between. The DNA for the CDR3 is TGTGCCAGCAGCCTCGGAGGCGAGAACACTGAAGCTTTCTTT. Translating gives CASSLGGENTEAFF.

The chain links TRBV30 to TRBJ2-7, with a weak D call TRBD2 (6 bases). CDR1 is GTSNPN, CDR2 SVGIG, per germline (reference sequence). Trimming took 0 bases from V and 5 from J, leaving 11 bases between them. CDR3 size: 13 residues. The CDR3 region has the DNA TGTGCCTGGAGTGTACAAGGGGAGGACGAGCAGTACTTC. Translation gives CAWSVQGEDEQYF.

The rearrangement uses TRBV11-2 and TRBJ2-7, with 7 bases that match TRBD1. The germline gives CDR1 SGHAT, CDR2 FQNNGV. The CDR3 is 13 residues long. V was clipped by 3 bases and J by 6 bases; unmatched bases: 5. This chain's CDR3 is CASSFQQGPEQYF. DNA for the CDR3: TGTGCCAGCAGCTTTCAACAGGGGCCCGAGCAGTACTTC. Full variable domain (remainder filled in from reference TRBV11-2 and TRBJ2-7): EAGVAQSPRYKIIEKRQSVAFWCNPISGHATLYWYQQILGQGPKLLIQFQNNGVVDDSQLPKDRFSAERLKGVDSTLKIQPAKLEDSAVYLCASSFQQGPEQYFGPGTRLTVT.

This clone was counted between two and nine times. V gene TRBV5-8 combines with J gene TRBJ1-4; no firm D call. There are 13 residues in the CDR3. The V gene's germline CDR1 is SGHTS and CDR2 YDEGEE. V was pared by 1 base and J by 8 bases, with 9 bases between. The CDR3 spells CASSLYRLEKLFF. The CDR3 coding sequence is TGTGCCAGCAGCTTGTACAGACTAGAAAAACTGTTTTTT.

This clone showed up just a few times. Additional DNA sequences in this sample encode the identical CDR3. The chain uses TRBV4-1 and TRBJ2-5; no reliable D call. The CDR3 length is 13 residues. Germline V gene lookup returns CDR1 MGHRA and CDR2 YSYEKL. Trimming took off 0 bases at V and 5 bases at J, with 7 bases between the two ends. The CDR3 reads CASSQDLEETQYF. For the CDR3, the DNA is TGCGCCAGCAGCCAAGATCTTGAGGAGACCCAGTACTTC.

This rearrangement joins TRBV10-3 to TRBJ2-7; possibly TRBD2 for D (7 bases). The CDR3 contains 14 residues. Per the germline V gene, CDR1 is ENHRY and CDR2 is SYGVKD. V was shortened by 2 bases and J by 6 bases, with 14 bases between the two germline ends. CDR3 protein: CAISEAGAPSEQYF. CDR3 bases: TGTGCCATCAGTGAGGCGGGGGCCCCGTCCGAGCAGTACTTC.

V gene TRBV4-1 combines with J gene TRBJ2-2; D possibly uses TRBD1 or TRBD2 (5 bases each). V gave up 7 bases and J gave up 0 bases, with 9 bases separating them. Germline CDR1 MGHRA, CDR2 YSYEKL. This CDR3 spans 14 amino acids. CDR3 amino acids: CASTEGPNTGELFF. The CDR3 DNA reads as TGCGCCAGCACTGAGGGGCCGAACACCGGGGAGCTGTTTTTT.